This TCR beta chain was identified in a study of shared clonotypes between healthy human individuals. Overall study findings and caveats: Memory subsets generally showed lower estimated richness than naive subsets. Tissues were not sampled, only blood, and their repertoires likely differ.

CDR3 length: 16 residues. V shed 2 bases and J 5 bases; nucleotides not matched to a gene: 12. The donor population consisted of healthy HIV-negative adults with no recent acute infections or vaccinations. Concerning this clone: Its target is not known.

Libraries were prepared by immunoSEQ multiplex PCR; TCRdb keeps only in-frame clonotypes and omits some of them. This table has 1,500,000 or so clones, 95% to 97% appearing once. This clonotype was obtained from a man aged 25 to 40 in good health. Sequencing was carried out using naive CD4+ T cells sorted from blood. Subset of the sample: CD45RA+ positively selected. The rearrangement links TRBV23-1 to TRBJ2-7, with TRBD2 matching over 7 bases. TRBV23-1 is designated an ORF whose function remains uncertain. The CDR3 reads CASSQLLGGEQNEQYF. The CDR3 bases are TGCGCCAGCAGTCAACTACTTGGGGGGGAGCAAAACGAGCAGTACTTC.